These 17 T cell receptor beta chains were all obtained from the same sample, sequenced in a study of T cells in Graves' hyperthyroidism and ophthalmopathy (dated by TCRdb to about 2019). Library generation was performed with multiplex PCR. The run used an Illumina HiSeq 2000. Amplification of TCR beta CDR3 regions was carried out from RNA transcripts. The TCR CDR3 was subjected to a first round of RT-PCR using the HTBI primer set and the Qiagen OneStep RT-PCR kit. Using fastp at Q25 and MiXCR, TCRdb reprocessed the public reads and kept productive beta chains. Here each entry gathers all rows of one CDR3 protein and keeps the most common genes and DNA. The sample table lists almost 500,000 distinct CDR3 sequences, approximately 23% of them with a count of one. Under 55% of the sample belongs to the ten largest clones. The sample consisted of blood. These receptors originate from a woman between 65 and 79 years old with Graves' ophthalmopathy.

The rearrangement uses TRBV30 and TRBJ2-5; D ambiguous. The CDR3 length is 13 residues. CDR1 and CDR2 from the germline V gene are GTSNPN and SVGIG (reference sequence). Deletions cut 3 bases from V and 7 bases from J, with 15 bases between. The CDR3 sequence: CAWSLERLRTQYF. The CDR3 DNA is TGTGCCTGGAGCCTAGAGAGACTTCGGACCCAGTACTTC.

The V and J genes are TRBV6-1 and TRBJ1-1; possibly TRBD1 for D (5 bases). V lost 5 bases, J lost 5 bases, and 21 bases lay in between. The CDR3 has 16 residues. Germline loops: CDR1 MNHNS, CDR2 SASEGT. The CDR3, as DNA: TGTGCCAGCAGTCGAGCGGAGGGGCGCGGAGGAACTGAAGCTTTCTTT. Encoded protein: CASSRAEGRGGTEAFF.

V usage is TRBV6-1 and J usage is TRBJ1-4; 8 bases align to TRBD1. Germline CDR1 reads MNHNS; CDR2 reads SASEGT. The V gene end was trimmed by 5 bases and the J gene end by 7 bases; junction bases not matched to a gene: 9. This CDR3 has 15 residues. The CDR3 reads CASSRSQGVVEKLFF. The CDR3 nucleotides read TGTGCCAGCAGTAGATCACAGGGGGTGGTTGAAAAACTGTTTTTT.

The rearrangement links TRBV6-5 to TRBJ2-2; no definite D call. Trimming cost V 0 bases and J 7 bases, with 3 bases left between them. The CDR3 covers 12 residues. Germline V gene data show CDR1 as MNHEY and CDR2 as SVGAGI. The DNA of the CDR3 is TGTGCCAGCAGTTACTCGATCGGGGAGCTGTTTTTT. Residues: CASSYSIGELFF.

The sample holds many counts of this clonotype. This sequence joins TRBV2 and TRBJ1-2; 10 bases agree with TRBD1. This CDR3 has 14 amino acids. The V segment lost 9 bases and the J segment 8 bases; nucleotides outside the gene matches: 12. Germline CDR1 SNHLY, CDR2 FYNNEI. CDR3 in amino acids: CARRETDRGRGYTF. The CDR3 region has the DNA TGTGCCAGACGAGAGACTGACAGGGGGCGAGGCTACACCTTC.

V is TRBV12-5 and J is TRBJ2-7, with TRBD1 matching 8 bases. The CDR3 has 14 amino acids. The J segment lost 3 bases and the V segment lost 1 base, leaving 2 bases of the junction unmatched. Germline CDR1 LGHNT, CDR2 FRNRAP. As DNA, the CDR3 is TGTGCTAGTGGTTTGGCAGGGGGCGTCTACGAGCAGTACTTC. Translated: CASGLAGGVYEQYF.

The chain carries TRBV24-1 and TRBJ1-2; a weak D match, TRBD1 (6 bases). V lost 7 bases and J 4 bases, leaving 18 bases between the germline ends. There are 15 residues in the CDR3. Germline V gene data show CDR1 as KGHDR and CDR2 as SFDVKD. CDR3 loop: CATSPTGFHGYGYTF. DNA for the CDR3: TGTGCCACCAGCCCTACAGGGTTTCACGGCTATGGCTACACCTTC.

This clonotype has a handful of counts. The chain couples TRBV9 to TRBJ1-2; 8 positions agree with TRBD1. The V gene's germline CDR1 is SGDLS and CDR2 YYNGEE. The trim removed 4 bases at V and 8 bases at J, leaving 13 bases unmatched. The CDR3 loop spans 15 amino acids. The CDR3 reads CASSSDRAIIPGYTF. Written as DNA, the CDR3 is TGTGCCAGCAGCTCGGACAGGGCAATCATTCCGGGCTACACCTTC.

J is TRBJ2-3 and V is TRBV11-2; D is ambiguous. The CDR3 has 15 residues. The germline V gene has CDR1 SGHAT and CDR2 FQNNGV. Trimming shortened V by 3 bases and J by 0 bases, and 10 bases separated the two germline ends. CDR3 residues: CASSLGISSTDTQYF. Here the CDR3 DNA reads TGTGCCAGCAGCTTGGGTATTAGTAGCACAGATACGCAGTATTTT.

This chain connects TRBV3-1 to TRBJ2-7; 7 bases are shared with TRBD2. Trimming took 1 base from V and 0 from J; bases not matched to a gene: 3. From germline, CDR1 is LGHDT and CDR2 YNNKEL (reference sequence). The CDR3 is 15 residues long. DNA of the CDR3: TGTGCCAGCAGCCAAGCCGGCGGGAGCTCCTACGAGCAGTACTTC. Encoded protein: CASSQAGGSSYEQYF.

This clonotype was found many times. This chain links TRBV28 with TRBJ2-5, with 10 bases matching TRBD2. The CDR3 is 15 residues long. Per germline, CDR1 MDHEN and CDR2 SYDVKM. With 6 bases clipped from V and 12 bases from J, the junction kept 16 bases outside the gene matches. The CDR3 region is CASSPPGLAVRWEYF. CDR3 nucleotide sequence: TGTGCCAGCAGCCCGCCTGGACTAGCGGTACGTTGGGAGTACTTC.

J is TRBJ1-5 and V is TRBV6-2 or TRBV6-3, with D unclear. Per the germline V gene, CDR1 is MNHEY and CDR2 is SVGEGT. V lost 7 bases, J lost 2 bases, and 12 bases lay in between. The CDR3 loop spans 14 amino acids. CDR3 in amino acids: CASNKGSGNQPQHF. CDR3 in DNA: TGTGCCAGCAATAAGGGATCGGGCAATCAGCCCCAGCATTTT.

This clonotype was counted at least ten times. This chain uses TRBV6-1 with TRBJ1-3; perhaps TRBD1 as D (6 bases). The CDR3 has 15 amino acids. Germline-derived CDR1 and CDR2 are MNHNS and SASEGT. Trimming cost V 6 bases and J 2 bases, with 14 bases left between them. The CDR3 region is CASRLQGGTGNTIYF. As DNA, the CDR3 is TGTGCCAGCAGATTACAGGGAGGCACTGGAAACACCATATATTTT.

The V gene is TRBV12-3 or TRBV12-4, the J gene TRBJ2-7; 8 nucleotides line up with TRBD1. This CDR3 is 14 amino acids long. V was pared by 6 bases and J by 2 bases, with 6 bases of the junction left unmatched. This chain's CDR3 is CASSGQGWTYEQYF. CDR3 in DNA: TGTGCCAGCAGCGGACAGGGTTGGACCTACGAGCAGTACTTC.

The chain employs TRBV6-1 and TRBJ2-7, with D possibly being TRBD1 (6 bases). CDR1 and CDR2 from the germline V gene are MNHNS and SASEGT. The V gene lost 2 bases and the J gene lost 4 bases, with 15 bases spanning the gap. CDR3 length: 15 residues. CDR3 nucleotide sequence: TGTGCCAGCAGTGAACGTGAAGGGGGTCGGTACGAGCAGTACTTC. It yields the protein CASSEREGGRYEQYF.

This clonotype has ten or more counts. This rearrangement joins TRBV2 to TRBJ2-5; 11 bases map to TRBD2. Germline V gene sequence: CDR1 SNHLY, CDR2 FYNNEI. The CDR3 loop spans 15 amino acids. The J segment lost 5 bases and the V segment lost 6 bases, leaving 8 bases of the junction unmatched. CDR3 residues: CASSSTSGRGETQYF. In nucleotides, the CDR3 is TGTGCCAGCAGCTCAACTAGCGGGAGAGGGGAGACCCAGTACTTC.

This clonotype was picked up a small number of times. This chain connects TRBV20-1 to TRBJ2-1; D perhaps matches TRBD1 (5 bases). This CDR3 comprises 14 residues. V lost 0 bases and J lost 2, with 8 bases in between. The V gene's germline CDR1 is DFQATT and CDR2 SNEGSKA (reference sequence). Written as DNA, the CDR3 is TGCAGTGCTAGAGATCTGGGGCCCTACAATGAGCAGTTCTTC. It yields the protein CSARDLGPYNEQFF.